These T cell receptor beta chains were read from a single sample in a study of cytomegalovirus exposure and HLA in healthy donors. Only in-frame clones appear in the TCRdb table, and some are missing; sequencing was by immunoSEQ multiplex PCR. Among around 40,000 clones listed, 60% to 75% were seen once. The sequencing sample was made of PBMCs. These receptors were collected from a man aged 40-55 years in good health and CMV-seronegative. Both conserved end residues are part of each CDR3. Fields, in order: clone size, CDR3 length, V gene, J gene, D gene, CDR3 DNA, CDR3 protein. D genes are given only for firm matches. Size is stated for part of the rows, as once, few or many counts, or as a class when the clone is expanded.

clone_size: .; cdr3_length: 16; v_call: TRBV5-4; j_call: TRBJ2-3; d_call: TRBD1; cdr3_nt: TGTGCCAGCAGTGCAGGGACAGGGCTTGGCACAGATACGCAGTATTTT; cdr3_aa: CASSAGTGLGTDTQYF
clone_size: .; cdr3_length: 12; v_call: TRBV7-2; j_call: TRBJ2-1; d_call: TRBD1; cdr3_nt: TGTGCCAGCAGCACGGCACAGGGGGTAGGGTTCTTC; cdr3_aa: CASSTAQGVGFF
clone_size: .; cdr3_length: 15; v_call: TRBV2; j_call: TRBJ2-7; d_call: .; cdr3_nt: TGTGCCATCCTACCGACAGCAACGAATGAATACGAGCAGTACTTC; cdr3_aa: CAILPTATNEYEQYF
clone_size: .; cdr3_length: 13; v_call: TRBV5-1; j_call: TRBJ2-1; d_call: .; cdr3_nt: TGCGCCAGCAGCTCCACTAGCTCCGGTGAGCAGTTCTTC; cdr3_aa: CASSSTSSGEQFF
clone_size: .; cdr3_length: 15; v_call: TRBV19; j_call: TRBJ1-5; d_call: TRBD1; cdr3_nt: TGTGCCAGTAGATCTAGCCGGGACAGGAACCAGCCCCAGCATTTT; cdr3_aa: CASRSSRDRNQPQHF
clone_size: .; cdr3_length: 13; v_call: TRBV19; j_call: TRBJ1-5; d_call: .; cdr3_nt: TGTGCCAGTAGTATAGGTGGAGATCAGCCCCAGCATTTT; cdr3_aa: CASSIGGDQPQHF
clone_size: once; cdr3_length: 13; v_call: TRBV28; j_call: TRBJ1-1; d_call: .; cdr3_nt: TGTGCCAGCAGTTTAAACAGTGGAACTGAAGCTTTCTTT; cdr3_aa: CASSLNSGTEAFF
clone_size: once; cdr3_length: 14; v_call: TRBV5-4; j_call: TRBJ1-6; d_call: .; cdr3_nt: TGTGCCAGCAGCTTGGATGTGGGCTCCGGACCCCTCCACTTT; cdr3_aa: CASSLDVGSGPLHF
clone_size: .; cdr3_length: 12; v_call: TRBV2; j_call: TRBJ1-1; d_call: .; cdr3_nt: TGTGCCAGCAGGGGCACCGACACTGAAGCTTTCTTT; cdr3_aa: CASRGTDTEAFF
clone_size: .; cdr3_length: 14; v_call: TRBV27; j_call: TRBJ2-5; d_call: .; cdr3_nt: TGTGCCAGCAGGTTAACCAGGGGCCGGGAGACCCAGTACTTC; cdr3_aa: CASRLTRGRETQYF
clone_size: .; cdr3_length: 14; v_call: TRBV5-1; j_call: TRBJ2-1; d_call: .; cdr3_nt: TGCGCCAGCAGCTTGGTATATGTGAGCAATGAGCAGTTCTTC; cdr3_aa: CASSLVYVSNEQFF
clone_size: .; cdr3_length: 12; v_call: TRBV30; j_call: TRBJ2-1; d_call: .; cdr3_nt: TGTGCCTGGAGAGACAGCGGGCGAGCTCCGTTCTTC; cdr3_aa: CAWRDSGRAPFF
clone_size: .; cdr3_length: 15; v_call: TRBV28; j_call: TRBJ1-5; d_call: .; cdr3_nt: TGTGCCAGCAGTTTCTCGACAGATAGCAATCAGCCCCAGCATTTT; cdr3_aa: CASSFSTDSNQPQHF
clone_size: few; cdr3_length: 14; v_call: TRBV7-2; j_call: TRBJ2-3; d_call: .; cdr3_nt: TGTGCCAGCAGCTTAGCTCGGGGCACAGATACGCAGTATTTT; cdr3_aa: CASSLARGTDTQYF
clone_size: .; cdr3_length: 15; v_call: TRBV7-2; j_call: TRBJ2-7; d_call: TRBD2; cdr3_nt: TGTGCCAGCAGCTTATCAGCGGGGCCCACCTACGAGCAGTACTTC; cdr3_aa: CASSLSAGPTYEQYF
clone_size: .; cdr3_length: 13; v_call: TRBV30; j_call: TRBJ1-1; d_call: .; cdr3_nt: TGTGCCTGGAGTGTACAGCAGAACACTGAAGCTTTCTTT; cdr3_aa: CAWSVQQNTEAFF
clone_size: .; cdr3_length: 16; v_call: TRBV7-6; j_call: TRBJ2-7; d_call: TRBD1; cdr3_nt: TGTGCCAGCAGCTTAGTCCCGGGACAGGGCGTCAACGAGCAGTACTTC; cdr3_aa: CASSLVPGQGVNEQYF
clone_size: .; cdr3_length: 12; v_call: TRBV30; j_call: TRBJ2-2; d_call: TRBD2; cdr3_nt: TGTGCCTGGGGGAGGGGAACCGGGGAGCTGTTTTTT; cdr3_aa: CAWGRGTGELFF
clone_size: few; cdr3_length: 14; v_call: TRBV7-2; j_call: TRBJ1-5; d_call: .; cdr3_nt: TGTGCCAGCAGGGAAGTGGGAGGCAATCAGCCCCAGCATTTT; cdr3_aa: CASREVGGNQPQHF
clone_size: .; cdr3_length: 12; v_call: TRBV27; j_call: TRBJ1-5; d_call: .; cdr3_nt: TGTGCCAGCAGGCGTAGCAATCAGCCCCAGCATTTT; cdr3_aa: CASRRSNQPQHF
clone_size: .; cdr3_length: 16; v_call: TRBV28; j_call: TRBJ2-3; d_call: TRBD2; cdr3_nt: TGTGCCAGCAGTTTGGTTAGCGGGGGGGCCGTAGATACGCAGTATTTT; cdr3_aa: CASSLVSGGAVDTQYF
clone_size: .; cdr3_length: 15; v_call: TRBV7-9; j_call: TRBJ2-7; d_call: .; cdr3_nt: TGTGCCAGCAGCCCCCCCAGGGGCGCCTCCTACGAGCAGTACTTC; cdr3_aa: CASSPPRGASYEQYF
clone_size: .; cdr3_length: 12; v_call: TRBV2; j_call: TRBJ1-1; d_call: TRBD1; cdr3_nt: TGTGCCAGCGGGACAGGGGGCACTGAAGCTTTCTTT; cdr3_aa: CASGTGGTEAFF
clone_size: .; cdr3_length: 12; v_call: TRBV2; j_call: TRBJ1-1; d_call: TRBD1; cdr3_nt: TGTGCCATAGACAGGGTGGACACTGAAGCTTTCTTT; cdr3_aa: CAIDRVDTEAFF
clone_size: .; cdr3_length: 13; v_call: TRBV2; j_call: TRBJ2-7; d_call: TRBD1; cdr3_nt: TGTGCCAGCAGTTACAGGGGTTCCTACGAGCAGTACTTC; cdr3_aa: CASSYRGSYEQYF
clone_size: .; cdr3_length: 12; v_call: TRBV10-3; j_call: TRBJ1-1; d_call: .; cdr3_nt: TGTGTCACGTGGGGGCAGGGGCAGGAAGCTTTCTTT; cdr3_aa: CVTWGQGQEAFF
clone_size: .; cdr3_length: 15; v_call: TRBV6-1; j_call: TRBJ2-7; d_call: TRBD1; cdr3_nt: TGTGCCAGCAGTGAAGCGACAGGGGGGATGCCGGGGCAGTACTTC; cdr3_aa: CASSEATGGMPGQYF
clone_size: .; cdr3_length: 15; v_call: TRBV30; j_call: TRBJ1-5; d_call: TRBD1; cdr3_nt: TGTGCCTGGTCTACCGGGACAGACTTCAATCAGCCCCAGCATTTT; cdr3_aa: CAWSTGTDFNQPQHF
clone_size: .; cdr3_length: 16; v_call: TRBV14; j_call: TRBJ1-2; d_call: .; cdr3_nt: TGTGCCAGCAGCCAAGATCGTAGCGCTAGGGCCTATGGCTACACCTTC; cdr3_aa: CASSQDRSARAYGYTF